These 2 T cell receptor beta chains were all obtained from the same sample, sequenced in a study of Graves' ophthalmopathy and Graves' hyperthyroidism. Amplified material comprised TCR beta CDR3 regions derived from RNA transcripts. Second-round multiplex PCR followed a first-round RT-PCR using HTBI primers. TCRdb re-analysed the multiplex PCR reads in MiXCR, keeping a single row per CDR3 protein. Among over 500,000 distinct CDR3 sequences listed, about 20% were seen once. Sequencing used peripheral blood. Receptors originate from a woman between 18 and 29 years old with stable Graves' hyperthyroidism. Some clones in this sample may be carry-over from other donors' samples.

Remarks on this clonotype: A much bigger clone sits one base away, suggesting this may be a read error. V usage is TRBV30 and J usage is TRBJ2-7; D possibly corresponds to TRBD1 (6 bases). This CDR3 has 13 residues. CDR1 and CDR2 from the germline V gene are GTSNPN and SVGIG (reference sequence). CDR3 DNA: TGTGCCTGGGGGGGCCGTAGGGGCAACGAGCAGTGCTTC. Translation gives CAWGGRRGNEQCF.

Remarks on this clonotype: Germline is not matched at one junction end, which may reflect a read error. CDR3 sequence reads: CASSVGGDTGGLFF. CDR3 in DNA: TGTGCCAGCAGCGTAGGAGGGGACACCGGGGGGCTGTTTTTT. The V gene is TRBV9, the J gene TRBJ2-2, with D perhaps given as TRBD1 or TRBD2 (6 bases each). Germline lookup yields CDR1 SGDLS and CDR2 YYNGEE. The CDR3 is 14 amino acids.